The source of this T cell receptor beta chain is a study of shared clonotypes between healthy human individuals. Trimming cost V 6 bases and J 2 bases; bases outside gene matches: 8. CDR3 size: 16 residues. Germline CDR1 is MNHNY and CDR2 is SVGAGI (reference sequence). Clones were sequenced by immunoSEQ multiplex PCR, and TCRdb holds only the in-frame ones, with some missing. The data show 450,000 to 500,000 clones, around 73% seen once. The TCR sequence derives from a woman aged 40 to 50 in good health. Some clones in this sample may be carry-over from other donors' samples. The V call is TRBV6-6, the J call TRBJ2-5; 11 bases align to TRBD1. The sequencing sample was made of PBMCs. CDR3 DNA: TGTGCCAGCAGCTCTCCCGGGACAGGGGGTCAAGAGACCCAGTACTTC. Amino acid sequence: CASSSPGTGGQETQYF.